This T cell receptor (beta chain) was sequenced in a study of response to subunit inactivated influenza vaccine. Germline CDR1 MNHNS, CDR2 SASEGT. The CDR3 consists of 15 residues. V lost 7 bases to trimming and J lost 0 bases, with 13 bases between them. In this sample, this clonotype turned up a few times. MiXCR, applied by TCRdb to the RT-PCR reads, yields one record per CDR3 protein. The sample contains about 780,000 distinct CDR3 sequences, roughly 20% of which appear only once. The V call is TRBV6-1, the J call TRBJ1-5; D is undetermined. The sequence came from a man between 50 and 59 years old who received an inactivated influenza vaccine. Specimen: PBMCs from blood, collected about 5 days after vaccination. The CDR3 DNA sequence: TGTGCCAGCAAACCGGACGGATATAGCAATCAGCCCCAGCATTTT. It encodes CASKPDGYSNQPQHF.